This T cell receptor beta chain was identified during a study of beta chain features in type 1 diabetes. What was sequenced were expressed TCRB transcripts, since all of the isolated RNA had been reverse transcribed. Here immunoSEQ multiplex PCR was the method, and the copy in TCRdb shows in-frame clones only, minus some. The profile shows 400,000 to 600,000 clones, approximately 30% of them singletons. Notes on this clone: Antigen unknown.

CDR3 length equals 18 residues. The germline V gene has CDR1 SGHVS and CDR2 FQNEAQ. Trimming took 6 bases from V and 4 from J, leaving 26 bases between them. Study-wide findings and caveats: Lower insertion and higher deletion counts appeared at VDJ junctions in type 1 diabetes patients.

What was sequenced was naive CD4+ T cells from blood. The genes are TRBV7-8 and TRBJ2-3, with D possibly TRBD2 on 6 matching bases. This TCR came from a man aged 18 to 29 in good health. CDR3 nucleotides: TGTGCCAGCAGTCATCAAGCAGTGGCGGGGCTGCCCTCAGATACGCAGTATTTT. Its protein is CASSHQAVAGLPSDTQYF.